This passage covers 18 T cell receptor beta chains from one sample sequenced in a study of molecular identifiers for immune sequencing clone quantification (dated by TCRdb to 2016 to 2018). Receptor libraries were prepared by PCR. Sequenced using an Illumina HiSeq 4000. The public reads were run again by TCRdb, first through fastp at Q25 and then through MiXCR, and only productive beta chains were kept. Each entry merges the rows of one CDR3 protein and shows their most common DNA and genes. The sample yields roughly 86,000 distinct CDR3 sequences; around 20% were counted once. The top ten constitute around 0.91% of the sample. The specimen was naive CD8+ T cells from blood, with Jurkat cell RNA spiked in. The sample's cell subset or site label, decoded: FACS-sorted CD8+CD4-CCR7+CD45RA+ naive T cells. Every receptor here comes from a human donor in good health. Some libraries in this study had Jurkat cell RNA spiked in.

Many counts were recorded for this clonotype. This chain joins TRBV29-1 and TRBJ2-7; D gene ambiguous. CDR1 and CDR2 (germline): SQVTM, ANQGSEA. The CDR3 is made up of 11 amino acids. V lost 5 bases, J lost 7 bases, and 12 bases lay in between. CDR3 in DNA: TGCAGCGTTAGCGACTCTTTGGAGCAGTACTTC. As protein: CSVSDSLEQYF.

This clonotype occurred many times. This chain links TRBV6-2 or TRBV6-3 with TRBJ1-1, with D unresolved. V was trimmed by 7 bases and J by 3 bases, leaving 12 bases between them. This CDR3 contains 13 residues. The germline CDR1 and CDR2 sequences are MNHEY and SVGEGT. For the CDR3, the DNA is TGTGCCAGCAAAAAAAGGGAATACACTGAAGCTTTCTTT. It specifies CASKKREYTEAFF.

The chain combines TRBV13 with TRBJ2-5; 8 positions match TRBD1. The germline CDR1 and CDR2 sequences are PRHDT and FYEKMQ (reference sequence). V was clipped by 5 bases and J by 2 bases; unmatched bases: 4. The CDR3 is 14 residues long. CDR3 DNA: TGTGCCAGCAGCGGTGACAGGGGACAAGAGACCCAGTACTTC. It yields the protein CASSGDRGQETQYF.

The sample holds many counts of this clonotype. In DNA, the CDR3 is TGTGCCAGCAGTAGTCTCTCCAGCTCCTACGAGCAGTACTTC. This encodes CASSSLSSSYEQYF. V is TRBV27 and J is TRBJ2-7; no reliable D call. The CDR3 extends over 14 amino acids. Trimming stripped 5 bases from V and 0 bases from J, with 11 bases between. Germline lookup yields CDR1 MNHEY and CDR2 SMNVEV (reference sequence).

This clonotype appeared many times. This chain connects TRBV23-1 to TRBJ1-5, with D unresolved. TRBV23-1 belongs to the ORF category, with a function that is uncertain. The V and J ends lost 4 bases and 0 bases respectively, with 19 bases between them. The CDR3 contains 18 residues. The CDR3 spells CASSPRAEVNLSNQPQHF. As DNA, the CDR3 is TGCGCCAGCAGTCCCCGGGCAGAGGTTAATCTTAGCAATCAGCCCCAGCATTTT.

This clonotype came up many times. The chain combines TRBV5-1 with TRBJ2-7, with D tentatively TRBD1 or TRBD2 (6 bases each). V shed 5 bases and J shed 2 bases, with 17 bases lying between them. The CDR3 runs 15 residues. Germline V lookup: CDR1 SGHRS, CDR2 YFSETQ. CDR3 protein: CASSFTGAETYEQYF. CDR3 bases: TGCGCCAGCAGTTTCACGGGGGCGGAGACCTACGAGCAGTACTTC. The whole variable domain, filled in from reference TRBV5-1 and TRBJ2-7, reads KAGVTQTPRYLIKTRGQQVTLSCSPISGHRSVSWYQQTPGQGLQFLFEYFSETQRNKGNFPGRFSGRQFSNSRSEMNVSTLELGDSALYLCASSFTGAETYEQYFGPGTRLTVT.

The V call is TRBV5-1, the J call TRBJ2-7; D tentatively reads TRBD1 or TRBD2 (5 bases each). V was pared by 0 bases and J by 2 bases, with 9 bases between. This CDR3 has 14 residues. Germline V gene data show CDR1 as SGHRS and CDR2 as YFSETQ. The CDR3 DNA is TGCGCCAGCAGCTTGGATCCGGGACCCTACGAGCAGTACTTC. Translation gives CASSLDPGPYEQYF.

This clonotype was seen many times. The chain couples TRBV10-3 to TRBJ2-3; D assignment may be TRBD1 or TRBD2 (5 bases each). This CDR3 is built from 14 residues. CDR1 and CDR2 from the germline V gene are ENHRY and SYGVKD. Trimming shortened V by 0 bases and J by 6 bases, and 10 bases separated the two germline ends. The CDR3 sequence is CAISESSGPDTQYF. The CDR3 nucleotides are TGTGCCATCAGTGAGTCGTCGGGGCCTGATACGCAGTATTTT.

At least ten counts were recorded for this clonotype. The chain is built from TRBV28 and TRBJ2-1; the D gene could be TRBD1 or TRBD2 (5 bases each). The length of the CDR3 is 15 residues. Per germline, CDR1 MDHEN and CDR2 SYDVKM. V dropped 7 bases and J dropped 4 bases, with 17 bases sitting between them. CDR3 nucleotides: TGTGCCAGCACCTTTGGGACCCTACTATACAATGAGCAGTTCTTC. As protein: CASTFGTLLYNEQFF.

This clonotype appeared many times. The chain carries TRBV9 and TRBJ2-5; TRBD2 is a possible D gene (5 bases). Trimming pared 0 bases from V and 4 bases from J, leaving 13 bases between. This CDR3 is 15 amino acids long. Germline-derived CDR1 and CDR2 are SGDLS and YYNGEE. CDR3 loop: CASSVAITGGETQYF. The CDR3, as DNA: TGTGCCAGCAGCGTAGCTATAACCGGAGGAGAGACCCAGTACTTC. The full variable domain, its missing parts supplied by reference TRBV9 and TRBJ2-5, is DSGVTQTPKHLITATGQRVTLRCSPRSGDLSVYWYQQSLDQGLQFLIQYYNGEERAKGNILERFSAQQFPDLHSELNLSSLELGDSALYFCASSVAITGGETQYFGPGTRLLVL.

This clonotype was counted ten times or more. The chain combines TRBV30 with TRBJ2-1, with TRBD1 as a possible D gene (5 bases). Trimming cost V 0 bases and J 4 bases, with 7 bases left between them. CDR1 is GTSNPN and CDR2 is SVGIG in the germline V gene (reference sequence). This CDR3 region has 13 residues. The CDR3 sequence: CAWSVTAYNEQFF. CDR3 nucleotide sequence: TGTGCCTGGAGTGTGACAGCTTACAATGAGCAGTTCTTC. Together with reference TRBV30 and TRBJ2-1, the CDR3 gives the full variable domain: SQTIHQWPATLVQPVGSPLSLECTVEGTSNPNLYWYRQAAGRGLQLLFYSVGIGQISSEVPQNLSASRPQDRQFILSSKKLLLSDSGFYLCAWSVTAYNEQFFGPGTRLTVL.

This clonotype was counted ten times or more. The V gene is TRBV29-1, the J gene TRBJ2-2; D might be TRBD1 (5 bases). The CDR3 extends over 15 amino acids. With 1 base removed from V and 5 bases from J, the gap between germline ends came to 14 bases. Germline CDR1 is SQVTM and CDR2 is ANQGSEA. Here the CDR3 DNA reads TGCAGCGTTGAAGTTGGGGCCTATGGAACCGGGGAGCTGTTTTTT. Residues: CSVEVGAYGTGELFF.

This clonotype was detected many times. The chain combines TRBV12-3 or TRBV12-4 with TRBJ2-5; D could derive from TRBD1 or TRBD2 (6 bases each). CDR3 length equals 16 residues. V lost 3 bases, J lost 4 bases, and 18 bases lay in between. The CDR3 DNA reads as TGTGCCAGCAGTTTTACCGGACCGGGGGCTCCAGAGACCCAGTACTTC. Its protein is CASSFTGPGAPETQYF.

This clonotype showed up many times. V is TRBV27 and J is TRBJ2-3; no clear D gene. With 5 bases removed from V and 0 bases from J, the gap between germline ends came to 6 bases. The CDR3 extends over 13 amino acids. Per germline, CDR1 MNHEY and CDR2 SMNVEV (reference sequence). The CDR3 loop reads CASSLWSTDTQYF. The CDR3 bases are TGTGCCAGCAGTCTCTGGAGCACAGATACGCAGTATTTT.

This clonotype has just one count. This sequence may be a read error, since a much larger clone differs from it by one base. The rearrangement links TRBV28 to TRBJ2-1; D is tentatively TRBD1 or TRBD2 (5 bases each). The CDR3 loop spans 19 amino acids. The germline CDR1 and CDR2 sequences are MDHEN and SYDVKM. The ends were cut back, 6 bases at V and 0 bases at J, with 24 bases in the middle. In DNA form, the CDR3 reads TGTGCCAGCAGAGGCCTACCGCCGGGACCCGATAGCTCCTACAATGAGCAGTTCTTC. It encodes CASRGLPPGPDSSYNEQFF.

This clonotype was detected many times. The chain recombines TRBV5-6 with TRBJ1-1, with D hard to call. V was clipped by 1 base and J by 7 bases, with 14 bases between them. The CDR3 has 14 amino acids. Germline V lookup: CDR1 SGHDT, CDR2 YYEEEE. CDR3 DNA sequence: TGTGCCAGCAGCTTGTTACCCTCCGGGAATGAAGCTTTCTTT. It encodes CASSLLPSGNEAFF.

This clonotype has a count of ten or more. The V gene is TRBV6-5, the J gene TRBJ1-5; no clear D gene. The CDR3 is made up of 15 amino acids. Germline lookup yields CDR1 MNHEY and CDR2 SVGAGI. V gave up 6 bases and J gave up 4 bases, with 16 bases separating them. CDR3 sequence (DNA): TGTGCCAGCAGATCCGACCTAGCCCCAAATCAGCCCCAGCATTTT. Its protein is CASRSDLAPNQPQHF.

This clonotype was observed at least ten times. The chain uses TRBV6-5 and TRBJ2-2; tentative D call: TRBD1 (6 bases). The CDR3 totals 15 residues. Germline V CDR1 and CDR2: MNHEY, SVGAGI. The V end was cut by 6 bases, the J end by 0 bases, with 11 bases between. This CDR3 is CASSPTGPNTGELFF. The CDR3 region has the DNA TGTGCCAGCAGCCCGACAGGCCCGAACACCGGGGAGCTGTTTTTT.